Following are 26 T cell receptor beta chains from one sample sequenced in a study of cytomegalovirus exposure and HLA in healthy donors. 60 Vbeta and 13 Jbeta primers were used in PCR. Method: immunoSEQ multiplex PCR; TCRdb's copy keeps in-frame clones and lacks some. In the table there are more than 140,000 clones, approximately 82% of which are singletons. The sample was PBMCs. Receptors originate from a woman aged 40 to 55 in good health and CMV-seronegative.

The chain recombines TRBV5-1 with TRBJ1-1; tentative D call: TRBD1 (6 bases). Germline CDR1 reads SGHRS; CDR2 reads YFSETQ. Trimming stripped 0 bases from V and 4 bases from J, with 7 bases between. CDR3 length equals 13 residues. This CDR3 is CASSLAGVTEAFF. For the CDR3, the DNA is TGCGCCAGCAGCTTGGCAGGGGTCACTGAAGCTTTCTTT. The full variable domain, completed using reference TRBV5-1 and TRBJ1-1, is KAGVTQTPRYLIKTRGQQVTLSCSPISGHRSVSWYQQTPGQGLQFLFEYFSETQRNKGNFPGRFSGRQFSNSRSEMNVSTLELGDSALYLCASSLAGVTEAFFGQGTRLTVV.

Only a few counts were recorded for this clone. The chain uses TRBV29-1 and TRBJ2-3, with a weak D call TRBD1 (5 bases). Looked up from germline, CDR1 is SQVTM and CDR2 is ANQGSEA. The V end was cut by 6 bases, the J end by 3 bases, with 16 bases between. The CDR3 runs to 14 residues. DNA of the CDR3: TGCAGCGTCGAGACGTCCTCAGGGACAGATACGCAGTATTTT. Amino acid sequence: CSVETSSGTDTQYF.

The chain couples TRBV27 to TRBJ2-5; D unclear. The CDR3 extends over 13 amino acids. Germline lookup yields CDR1 MNHEY and CDR2 SMNVEV (reference sequence). V lost 4 bases and J lost 4, with 10 bases in between. The CDR3 nucleotides read TGTGCCAGCAGTTCCACCTCCAGAGAGACCCAGTACTTC. It specifies CASSSTSRETQYF.

This chain uses TRBV29-1 with TRBJ2-7; no clear D gene. The CDR3 has 11 amino acids. Trimming cost V 4 bases and J 6 bases, with 10 bases left between them. Germline loops: CDR1 SQVTM, CDR2 ANQGSEA. CDR3 bases: TGCAGCGTTGCCAGTCCAATCGAGCAGTACTTC. It encodes CSVASPIEQYF.

This clone was detected only once. The CDR3 spells CASSHRDRNYGYTF. In DNA, the CDR3 is TGTGCCAGCAGCCACCGGGACAGAAACTATGGCTACACCTTC. The chain has TRBV12-1 and TRBJ1-2; TRBD1, the table's D call, was not compared with the DNA. TRBV12-1 is recorded as a pseudogene. The CDR3 spans 14 residues.

The chain employs TRBV18 and TRBJ2-1; TRBD2 might be the D (5 bases). The germline V gene encodes CDR1 KGHSH and CDR2 LQKENI. The CDR3 extends over 13 amino acids. The V and J ends lost 0 bases and 8 bases respectively, with 8 bases between them. CDR3: CASSPPLVYEQFF. The CDR3, as DNA: TGTGCCAGCTCACCACCACTAGTCTATGAGCAGTTCTTC. The full variable domain, with the rest looked up from reference TRBV18 and TRBJ2-1, is NAGVMQNPRHLVRRRGQEARLRCSPMKGHSHVYWYRQLPEEGLKFMVYLQKENIIDESGMPKERFSAEFPKEGPSILRIQQVVRGDSAAYFCASSPPLVYEQFFGPGTRLTVL.

The V gene is TRBV5-1, the J gene TRBJ2-1; 12 bases fit TRBD2. This CDR3 has 18 amino acids. Germline CDR1 reads SGHRS; CDR2 reads YFSETQ. V was pared by 4 bases and J by 4 bases, with 12 bases of the junction left unmatched. The CDR3 protein is CASSPRTTSGRLYNEQFF. The CDR3 DNA reads as TGCGCCAGCAGCCCCAGGACGACTAGCGGGAGATTGTACAATGAGCAGTTCTTC.

The chain recombines TRBV25-1 with TRBJ2-7; 14 bases match TRBD2. CDR1 MGHDK and CDR2 SYGVNS come from the germline V gene. This CDR3 spans 15 amino acids. V dropped 6 bases and J dropped 3; count of bases not matched to a gene: 4. The CDR3 DNA sequence: TGTGCCAGCAGGGGGACTAGCGGGAGCAGCTACGAGCAGTACTTC. It is translated as CASRGTSGSSYEQYF.

A single count supports this clone. The V gene is TRBV5-1, the J gene TRBJ1-3; TRBD1 is a possible D gene (6 bases). This CDR3 has 16 residues. The V gene lost 0 bases and the J gene lost 3 bases, with 13 bases spanning the gap. Germline-derived CDR1 and CDR2 are SGHRS and YFSETQ. The CDR3 nucleotides are TGCGCCAGCAGCTTGGCCTTCGGGGGGCTTGGAAACACCATATATTTT. It encodes CASSLAFGGLGNTIYF.

This chain links TRBV5-4 with TRBJ1-2; D gene uncertain. Trimming removed 4 bases at V and 5 bases at J, with 12 bases between. The CDR3 is 13 amino acids. The V gene's germline CDR1 is SGHNT and CDR2 YYREEE (reference sequence). As DNA, the CDR3 is TGTGCCAGCAGCGGCGAGACTGGGTATGGCTACACCTTC. Residues: CASSGETGYGYTF.

The chain recombines TRBV27 with TRBJ2-7; D remains unclear. CDR3 length: 12 amino acids. V gave up 2 bases and J gave up 4 bases, with 6 bases separating them. The germline CDR1 and CDR2 sequences are MNHEY and SMNVEV (reference sequence). The CDR3 DNA is TGTGCCAGCAGTTTAACCGGGTACGAGCAGTACTTC. This gives the protein CASSLTGYEQYF.

The genes are TRBV9 and TRBJ2-7, with D maybe TRBD2 (5 bases). Germline V gene lookup returns CDR1 SGDLS and CDR2 YYNGEE. The CDR3 has 14 amino acids. V was trimmed by 3 bases and J by 3 bases, leaving 13 bases between them. CDR3 bases: TGTGCCAGCAGCGCCCGAGACTACAACTACGAGCAGTACTTC. Its translation is CASSARDYNYEQYF.

The chain is built from TRBV19 and TRBJ1-6; the match to TRBD1 covers 9 bases. With V trimmed by 5 bases and J by 1 base, 6 bases remained unmatched. CDR1 LNHDA and CDR2 SQIVND come from the germline V gene (reference sequence). CDR3 length: 17 residues. The CDR3 DNA reads as TGTGCCAGTAGTGTGATGGACAGGGGATCCTATAATTCACCCCTCCACTTT. It codes for CASSVMDRGSYNSPLHF. The full variable domain, its missing parts supplied by reference TRBV19 and TRBJ1-6, is DGGITQSPKYLFRKEGQNVTLSCEQNLNHDAMYWYRQDPGQGLRLIYYSQIVNDFQKGDIAEGYSVSREKKESFPLTVTSAQKNPTAFYLCASSVMDRGSYNSPLHFGNGTRLTVT.

Points on this clone: One end of the junction does not line up with germline, which may come from a read error. V is TRBV27 and J is TRBJ2-6, with TRBD1 as a possible D gene (5 bases). The length of the CDR3 is 16 residues. The germline CDR1 and CDR2 sequences are MNHEY and SMNVEV (reference sequence). The CDR3 DNA follows: TGTGCCAGCACGGAAGGGCGAAATGCTGGGGCCAACGGCCTGACTTTC. Its protein product is CASTEGRNAGANGLTF.

This chain joins TRBV2 and TRBJ2-3; D remains ambiguous. Germline V gene data show CDR1 as SNHLY and CDR2 as FYNNEI. Deletions cut 8 bases from V and 2 bases from J, with 11 bases between. This CDR3 spans 13 amino acids. CDR3 amino acids: CASPIGTTDTQYF. The CDR3 DNA is TGTGCCAGCCCCATTGGCACCACAGATACGCAGTATTTT. The complete variable domain, with remaining parts taken from reference TRBV2 and TRBJ2-3, reads EPEVTQTPSHQVTQMGQEVILRCVPISNHLYFYWYRQILGQKVEFLVSFYNNEISEKSEIFDDQFSVERPDGSNFTLKIRSTKLEDSAMYFCASPIGTTDTQYFGPGTRLTVL.

The CDR3 nucleotides read TGTGCCAGCACCGTGGGGGGGCACTACGAGCAGTACTTC. Its translation is CASTVGGHYEQYF. The gene calls are TRBV5-6 and TRBJ2-7, with D possibly being TRBD2 (7 bases). Looked up from germline, CDR1 is SGHDT and CDR2 is YYEEEE. Trimming pared 6 bases from V and 3 bases from J, leaving 13 bases between. The CDR3 is 13 amino acids.

This sequence joins TRBV7-8 and TRBJ2-6; D is perhaps TRBD1 (6 bases). Germline V gene sequence: CDR1 SGHVS, CDR2 FQNEAQ. This CDR3 is built from 17 residues. V dropped 3 bases and J dropped 0 bases, with 12 bases sitting between them. In DNA, the CDR3 is TGTGCCAGCAGCTTTGGGGGCTTCGGCTCTGGGGCCAACGTCCTGACTTTC. Its translation is CASSFGGFGSGANVLTF.

This chain connects TRBV5-8 to TRBJ2-1; 7 positions match TRBD2. The CDR3 loop spans 15 amino acids. V shed 1 base, J shed 7 bases, and the junction held 8 bases outside the gene matches. Germline-derived CDR1 and CDR2 are SGHTS and YDEGEE. The CDR3: CASSLRNLGGNEQFF. The CDR3 nucleotides read TGTGCCAGCAGCTTGCGCAATTTGGGAGGGAATGAGCAGTTCTTC.

This sequence joins TRBV2 and TRBJ1-5; the match to TRBD1 covers 7 bases. V gave up 5 bases and J gave up 3 bases; unmatched junction bases: 7. This CDR3 is 15 amino acids long. Germline CDR1 SNHLY, CDR2 FYNNEI. CDR3 nucleotide sequence: TGTGCCAGCAGTAAGGAGACAGGGAACAATCAGCCCCAGCATTTT. It yields the protein CASSKETGNNQPQHF.

V is TRBV6-5 and J is TRBJ2-5, with D uncertain. The CDR3 has 13 residues. Germline V gives CDR1 MNHEY, CDR2 SVGAGI. Trimming took off 4 bases at V and 3 bases at J, with 9 bases between the two ends. The CDR3 coding sequence is TGTGCCAGCAGTTCGGGTGGAGAAGAGACCCAGTACTTC. It yields the protein CASSSGGEETQYF.

The V gene is TRBV10-1, the J gene TRBJ2-7, with 9 nucleotides matching TRBD2. The CDR3 consists of 17 residues. V lost 8 bases, J lost 7 bases, and 21 bases stayed unmatched. Germline V lookup: CDR1 WNHNN, CDR2 SYGVQD (reference sequence). CDR3 in DNA: TGCGCCAGCCGCTGGAGACTAGCGGAGACCGCCTTGGGGGAGCAGTACTTC. This sequence encodes CASRWRLAETALGEQYF.

The genes are TRBV28 and TRBJ2-7, with a possible D match to TRBD1 (5 bases). Trimming cost V 3 bases and J 2 bases, with 11 bases left between them. Germline V gene data show CDR1 as MDHEN and CDR2 as SYDVKM. This CDR3 comprises 14 residues. The CDR3 DNA reads TGTGCCAGCAGTTTCGGGCAGGGTCCCTACGAGCAGTACTTC. It specifies CASSFGQGPYEQYF.

The CDR3 protein is CASVGGNTIYF. The CDR3, as DNA: TGTGCCAGCGTGGGGGGGAACACCATATATTTT. This chain connects TRBV28 to TRBJ1-3, with a possible D match to TRBD1 (5 bases). The germline V gene has CDR1 MDHEN and CDR2 SYDVKM. V lost 8 bases, J lost 7 bases, and 9 bases lay in between. This CDR3 region has 11 residues.

This chain joins TRBV4-1 and TRBJ1-2; 8 bases align to TRBD1. CDR1 is MGHRA and CDR2 is YSYEKL in the germline V gene. V shed 5 bases and J 4 bases; nucleotides not matched to a gene: 6. The CDR3 has 14 residues. This CDR3 reads CASSDTGGFYGYTF. The CDR3 coding sequence is TGCGCCAGCAGCGATACAGGGGGTTTCTATGGCTACACCTTC.

The chain is built from TRBV4-3 and TRBJ2-2; maybe TRBD1 (5 bases). There are 15 residues in the CDR3. Trimming left V 4 bases short and J 0 bases short, with 9 bases between. Germline-derived CDR1 and CDR2 are LGHNA and YSLEER. CDR3: CASSRGHSNTGELFF. CDR3 nucleotides: TGCGCCAGCAGCCGCGGACACTCGAACACCGGGGAGCTGTTTTTT.

The chain couples TRBV5-6 to TRBJ2-3; 14 nucleotides line up with TRBD2. The CDR3 runs to 16 residues. Germline V lookup: CDR1 SGHDT, CDR2 YYEEEE. Unmatched junction bases numbered 10, after V lost 2 bases and J lost 11 bases. The CDR3 nucleotides read TGTGCCAGCAGCTTCGGACTAGCGGGAGGAGTTTTTTTGCAGTATTTT. Amino acids: CASSFGLAGGVFLQYF.